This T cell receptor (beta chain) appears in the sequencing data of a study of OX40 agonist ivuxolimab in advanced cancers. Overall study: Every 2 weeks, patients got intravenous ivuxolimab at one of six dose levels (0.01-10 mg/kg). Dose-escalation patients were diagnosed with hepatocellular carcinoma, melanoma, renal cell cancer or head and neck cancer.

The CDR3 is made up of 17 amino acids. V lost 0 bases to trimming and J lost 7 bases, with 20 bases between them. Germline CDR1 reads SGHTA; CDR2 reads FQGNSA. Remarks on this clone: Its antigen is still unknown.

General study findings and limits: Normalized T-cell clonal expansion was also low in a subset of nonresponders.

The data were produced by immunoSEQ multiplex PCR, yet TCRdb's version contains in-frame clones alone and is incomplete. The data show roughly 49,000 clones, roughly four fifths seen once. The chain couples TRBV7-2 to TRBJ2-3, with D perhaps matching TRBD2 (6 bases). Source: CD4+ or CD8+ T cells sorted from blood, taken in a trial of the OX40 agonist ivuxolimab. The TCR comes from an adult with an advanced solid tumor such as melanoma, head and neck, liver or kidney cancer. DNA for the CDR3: TGTGCCAGCAGCTTAGCGCCGGGGCGGGGAGGTGAGCATACGCAGTATTTT. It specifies CASSLAPGRGGEHTQYF.